The present T cell receptor beta chain was sequenced within a study of T-cell memory formation after mild COVID-19. The study, taken as a whole, reports: That cross-reactive memory joined was suggested by some responding clones appearing in pre-infection memory. Among contracting clones, CD4+ were mainly CM/EM and CD8+ enriched in EMRA.

TCRdb recomputed calls from the 5' RACE reads with MiXCR, one row per CDR3 protein. The table includes hundreds of thousands of distinct CDR3 sequences, nearly 25% detected once. Remarks on this clonotype: Its antigen is undetermined.

V was trimmed by 6 bases and J by 4 bases, leaving 15 bases between them. The germline gives CDR1 SGHRS, CDR2 YFSETQ. This CDR3 spans 14 amino acids. V and J are TRBV5-1 and TRBJ2-3; tentatively, D is TRBD1 (5 bases). Sequencing used PBMCs or a T cell subset sorted from them (not recorded which). This clonotype was sampled from an adult woman who had mild COVID-19 (a few samples of this study predate the infection). Cell type and time point are not known. The CDR3 nucleotides are TGCGCCAGCACCATCTCCGACAGCGCAGATACGCAGTATTTT. It codes for CASTISDSADTQYF.